This T cell receptor (beta chain) stems from a study of T cells expressing NK-cell markers. In the study overall: Out of eight donors sequenced, seven tested HCMV-seropositive and the remaining one seronegative.

The study, taken as a whole, reports: The contribution of dominant NKG2C+ clonotypes to CD8+ T cells in more than five donors was about 1.0-7.5%. The CD3+CD56-NKG2C+ fraction of a handful of donors was also led by these clonotypes.

The authors made TCR beta cDNA libraries by 5'RACE template switching. This switching added a universal primer site and UMIs. One entry per CDR3 protein, without DNA, is what TCRdb gives after re-calling the 5' RACE reads. Recorded here are fewer than 300,000 distinct CDR3 sequences; the top ten clones represent around 4.2%. CDR1 SGHTA and CDR2 FQGNSA come from the germline V gene. There are 17 residues in the CDR3. With regard to this clonotype: The antigen is unknown.

The specimen sequenced was blood T cells: a sorted CD56 or NKG2C T cell subset, CD4+ or CD8+ T cells, or bulk PBMC T cells (not recorded which). This clonotype originated in a woman aged 18 to 75 in good health. This chain uses TRBV7-2 with TRBJ2-3; TCRdb names TRBD2, which stays unverified in the absence of DNA. CDR3 sequence reads: CASSLFLVAGTTDTQYF.